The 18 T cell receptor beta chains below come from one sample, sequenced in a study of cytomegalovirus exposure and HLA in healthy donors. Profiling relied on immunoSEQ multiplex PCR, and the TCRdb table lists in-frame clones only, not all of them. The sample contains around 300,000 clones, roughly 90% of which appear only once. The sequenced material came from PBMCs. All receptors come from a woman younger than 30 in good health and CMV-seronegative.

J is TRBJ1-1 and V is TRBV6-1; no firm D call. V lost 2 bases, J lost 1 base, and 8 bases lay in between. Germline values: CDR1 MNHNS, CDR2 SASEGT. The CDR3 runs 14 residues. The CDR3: CASSENSWNTEAFF. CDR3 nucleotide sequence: TGTGCCAGCAGTGAAAACAGCTGGAACACTGAAGCTTTCTTT.

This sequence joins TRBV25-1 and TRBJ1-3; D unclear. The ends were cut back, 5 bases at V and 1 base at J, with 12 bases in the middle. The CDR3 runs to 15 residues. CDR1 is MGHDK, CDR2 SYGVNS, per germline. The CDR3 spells CASSNPGTSGNTIYF. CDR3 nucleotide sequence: TGTGCCAGCAGTAATCCGGGAACTTCTGGAAACACCATATATTTT.

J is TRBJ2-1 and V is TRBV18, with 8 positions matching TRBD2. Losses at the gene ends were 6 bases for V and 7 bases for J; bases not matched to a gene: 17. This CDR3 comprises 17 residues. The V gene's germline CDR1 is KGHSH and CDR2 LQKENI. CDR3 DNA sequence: TGTGCCAGCTCCCCTAACGGGAGGGGAGGGAGGATAAATGAGCAGTTCTTC. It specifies CASSPNGRGGRINEQFF. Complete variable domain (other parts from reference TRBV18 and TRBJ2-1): NAGVMQNPRHLVRRRGQEARLRCSPMKGHSHVYWYRQLPEEGLKFMVYLQKENIIDESGMPKERFSAEFPKEGPSILRIQQVVRGDSAAYFCASSPNGRGGRINEQFFGPGTRLTVL.

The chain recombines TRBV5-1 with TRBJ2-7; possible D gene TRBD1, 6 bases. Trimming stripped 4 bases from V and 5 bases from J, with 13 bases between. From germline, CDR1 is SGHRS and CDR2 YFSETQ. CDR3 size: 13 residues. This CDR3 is CASSVGTGNEQYF. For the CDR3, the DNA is TGCGCCAGCAGCGTTGGTACAGGGAACGAGCAGTACTTC. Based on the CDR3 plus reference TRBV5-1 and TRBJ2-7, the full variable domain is KAGVTQTPRYLIKTRGQQVTLSCSPISGHRSVSWYQQTPGQGLQFLFEYFSETQRNKGNFPGRFSGRQFSNSRSEMNVSTLELGDSALYLCASSVGTGNEQYFGPGTRLTVT.

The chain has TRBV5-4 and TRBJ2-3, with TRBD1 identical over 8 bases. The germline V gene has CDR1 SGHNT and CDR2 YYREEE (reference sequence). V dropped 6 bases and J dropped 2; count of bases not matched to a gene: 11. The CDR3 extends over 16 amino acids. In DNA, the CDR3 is TGTGCCAGCACCTCGGAACAGGGGGTTAACACAGATACGCAGTATTTT. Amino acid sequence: CASTSEQGVNTDTQYF.

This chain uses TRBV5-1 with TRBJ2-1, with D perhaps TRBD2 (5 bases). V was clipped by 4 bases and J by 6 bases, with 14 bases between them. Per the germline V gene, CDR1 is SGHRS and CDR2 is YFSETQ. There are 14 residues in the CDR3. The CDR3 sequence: CASSRVPRANEQFF. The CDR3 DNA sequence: TGCGCCAGCAGCAGAGTTCCGAGGGCCAATGAGCAGTTCTTC.

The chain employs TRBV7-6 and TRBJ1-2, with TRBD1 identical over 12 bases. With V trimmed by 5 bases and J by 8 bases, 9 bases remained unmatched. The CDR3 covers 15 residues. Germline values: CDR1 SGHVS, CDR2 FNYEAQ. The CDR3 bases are TGTGCCAGCAGCCCCGGGACAGGGGGCGCGGGGGGCTACACCTTC. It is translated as CASSPGTGGAGGYTF.

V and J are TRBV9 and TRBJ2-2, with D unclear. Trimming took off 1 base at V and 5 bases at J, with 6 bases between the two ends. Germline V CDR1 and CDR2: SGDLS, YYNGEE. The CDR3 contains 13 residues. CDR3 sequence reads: CASSVSTTGELFF. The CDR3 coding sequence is TGTGCCAGCAGCGTATCTACTACCGGGGAGCTGTTTTTT.

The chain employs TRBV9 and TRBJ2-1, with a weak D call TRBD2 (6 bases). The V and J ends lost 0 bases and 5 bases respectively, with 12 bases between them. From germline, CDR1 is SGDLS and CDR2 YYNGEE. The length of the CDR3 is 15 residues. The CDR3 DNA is TGTGCCAGCAGCGTAGTTGACGGGGGACACAATGAGCAGTTCTTC. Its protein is CASSVVDGGHNEQFF.

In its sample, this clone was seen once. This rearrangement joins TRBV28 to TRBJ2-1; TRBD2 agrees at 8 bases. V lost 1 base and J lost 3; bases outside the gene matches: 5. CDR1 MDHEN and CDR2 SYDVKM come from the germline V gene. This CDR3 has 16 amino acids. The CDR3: CASSLSTGRGYNEQFF. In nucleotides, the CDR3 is TGTGCCAGCAGTTTATCTACCGGGAGGGGCTACAATGAGCAGTTCTTC.

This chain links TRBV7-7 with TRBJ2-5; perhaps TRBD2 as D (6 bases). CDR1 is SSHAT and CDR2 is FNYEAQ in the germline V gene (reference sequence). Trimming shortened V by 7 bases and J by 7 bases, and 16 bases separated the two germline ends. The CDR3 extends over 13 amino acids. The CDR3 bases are TGTGCCAGCACCGAGACTAGTTTAGGGACCCAGTACTTC. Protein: CASTETSLGTQYF.

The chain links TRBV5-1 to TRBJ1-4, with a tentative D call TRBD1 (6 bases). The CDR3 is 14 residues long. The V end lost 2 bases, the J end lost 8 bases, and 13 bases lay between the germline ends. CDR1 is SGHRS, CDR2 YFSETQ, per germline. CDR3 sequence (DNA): TGCGCCAGCAGCTTTGGACAGAGAGTAGAAAAACTGTTTTTT. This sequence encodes CASSFGQRVEKLFF.

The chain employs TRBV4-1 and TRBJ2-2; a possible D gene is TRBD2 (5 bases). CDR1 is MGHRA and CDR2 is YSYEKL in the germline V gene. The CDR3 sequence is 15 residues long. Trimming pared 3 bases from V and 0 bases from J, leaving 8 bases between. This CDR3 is CASSQSGTNTGELFF. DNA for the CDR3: TGCGCCAGCAGCCAGAGCGGAACGAACACCGGGGAGCTGTTTTTT.

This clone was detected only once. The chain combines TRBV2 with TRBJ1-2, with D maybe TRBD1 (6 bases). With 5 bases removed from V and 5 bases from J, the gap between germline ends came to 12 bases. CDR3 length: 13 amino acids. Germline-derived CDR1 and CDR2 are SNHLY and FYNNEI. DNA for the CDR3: TGTGCCAGCAGTTACAGGGAAGGATATGGCTACACCTTC. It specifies CASSYREGYGYTF.

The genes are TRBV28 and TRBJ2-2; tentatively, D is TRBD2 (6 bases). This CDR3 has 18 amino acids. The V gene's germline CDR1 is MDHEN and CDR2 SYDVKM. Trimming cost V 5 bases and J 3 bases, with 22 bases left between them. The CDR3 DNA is TGTGCCAGCAGTACGAACCATTTTAGACTAGTGCACACCGGGGAGCTGTTTTTT. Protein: CASSTNHFRLVHTGELFF.

CDR3 bases: TGTGCCAGCAGCTTAGAAGGGACACCGAACACTGAAGCTTTCTTT. Residues: CASSLEGTPNTEAFF. This sequence joins TRBV7-2 and TRBJ1-1, with a weak D call TRBD1 (6 bases). CDR1 and CDR2 (germline): SGHTA, FQGNSA. The CDR3 contains 15 residues. V shed 1 base and J shed 1 base, with 10 bases lying between them.

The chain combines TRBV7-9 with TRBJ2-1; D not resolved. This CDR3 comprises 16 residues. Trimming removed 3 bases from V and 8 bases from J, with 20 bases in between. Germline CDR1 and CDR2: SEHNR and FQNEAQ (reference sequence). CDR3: CASSFMVAQDRDEQFF. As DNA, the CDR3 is TGTGCCAGCAGCTTTATGGTGGCGCAGGATAGAGATGAGCAGTTCTTC.

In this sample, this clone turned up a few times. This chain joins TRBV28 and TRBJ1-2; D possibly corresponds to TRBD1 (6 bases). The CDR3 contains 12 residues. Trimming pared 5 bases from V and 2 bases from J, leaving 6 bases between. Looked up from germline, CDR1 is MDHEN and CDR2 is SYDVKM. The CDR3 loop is CASSDRNYGYTF. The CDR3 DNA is TGTGCCAGCAGTGACAGGAACTATGGCTACACCTTC.